A selection of T cell receptor beta chains follows, all from one sample in a study of blood T cells in healthy people across ages. TCRdb re-derived calls from the 5' RACE reads in MiXCR, one entry per CDR3 protein. Seen here are approximately 800,000 distinct CDR3 sequences, 25% observed once, and the top ten hold roughly 3.5%. Separately, the same data were catalogued under a study of T cells of mothers and their children.

Sequencing input: blood. Source of these receptors: a boy under 18 in good health. The CDR3 runs from the conserved cysteine through the conserved F or W. A D gene is named only where the DNA matches it firmly. The listing skips clone size in some rows; elsewhere it reads once, few, many or a size class.

>16|NA|TRBV24-1|TRBD1|TRBJ2-1
TGTGCCACCAGCGATTTATCAGGGGGTGATTGGAATGAGCAGTTCTTC
CATSDLSGGDWNEQFF
>16|NA|TRBV4-2|TRBD2|TRBJ2-1
TGTGCCAGCAGCCAAGACGGGAGGATGGGTTTGCATGAGCAGTTCTTC
CASSQDGRMGLHEQFF
>13|many|TRBV3-1|NA|TRBJ2-5
TGTGCCAGCAGCCCCCCAAACGGGGAGACCCAGTACTTC
CASSPPNGETQYF
>15|NA|TRBV4-1|NA|TRBJ2-7
TGCGCCAGCAGCCTACGACAGGACCTCACCTACGAGCAGTACTTC
CASSLRQDLTYEQYF
>13|NA|TRBV7-2|NA|TRBJ1-2
TGTGCCAGCAGCTTAGTACAGAGCTATGGCTACACCTTC
CASSLVQSYGYTF
>12|few|TRBV29-1|TRBD1|TRBJ2-5
TGCAGCACCCTGACAGGGGAAGAGACCCAGTACTTC
CSTLTGEETQYF
>15|few|TRBV30|NA|TRBJ1-1
TGTGCCTGGAGCCTGCCTGGGGGGGGGAACACTGGAGCTTTCTTT
CAWSLPGGGNTGAFF
>14|NA|TRBV5-1|NA|TRBJ2-2
TGCGCCAGCAGCTCAATCCAGGTCCCCGGGGAGCTGTTTTTT
CASSSIQVPGELFF
>15|few|TRBV5-1|NA|TRBJ2-7
TGCGCCAGCAGCTTGGTGGGAGGGGGCAACTACGAGCAGTACTTC
CASSLVGGGNYEQYF
>16|NA|TRBV9|TRBD2|TRBJ2-5
TGTGCCAGCAGCGTTGGACTAGCGGGGGGCTTACAGACCCAGTACTTC
CASSVGLAGGLQTQYF
>15|NA|TRBV6-2/TRBV6-3|NA|TRBJ2-5
TGTGCCAGCAGTTACCCGAGGGGTGGGAGGGAGACCCAGTACTTC
CASSYPRGGRETQYF
>14|NA|TRBV6-4|NA|TRBJ2-6
TGTGCCAGCAGTGCGCAGGCTGGGGCCAACGTCCTGACTTTC
CASSAQAGANVLTF
>11|NA|TRBV29-1|NA|TRBJ2-4
TGCAGCGGGCTAGTCGGGGACATTCAGTACTTC
CSGLVGDIQYF
>13|NA|TRBV29-1|NA|TRBJ2-6
TGCAGCGTCCTCTCATCTGGGGCCAACGTCCTGACTTTC
CSVLSSGANVLTF
>13|few|TRBV15|NA|TRBJ1-2
TGTGCCACCAGCAGCAGGGCTAGCTATGGCTACACCTTC
CATSSRASYGYTF
>15|NA|TRBV12-3/TRBV12-4|NA|TRBJ2-1
TGTGCCAGCAGTTTGAGTGGGAGCTCCAACAATGAGCAGTTCTTC
CASSLSGSSNNEQFF
>13|NA|TRBV20-1|TRBD1|TRBJ2-7
TGCAGTTTAGCCGGGACAGGGGCCTACGAGCAGTACTTC
CSLAGTGAYEQYF
>15|few|TRBV5-1|TRBD2|TRBJ2-5
TGCGCCAGCAACGACAGGACTAGCGGAAAAGAGACCCAGTACTTC
CASNDRTSGKETQYF
>13|few|TRBV9|NA|TRBJ2-1
TGTGCCAGCAGCATGACCCCTGGGAATGAGCAGTTCTTC
CASSMTPGNEQFF
>16|few|TRBV20-1|TRBD1|TRBJ1-5
TGCAGTGCTAGAAGACAGGGGGCCATGAGCAATCAGCCCCAGCATTTT
CSARRQGAMSNQPQHF
>11|NA|TRBV30|NA|TRBJ2-1
TGTGCCTGGAGTGTATGGAATGAGCAGTTCTTC
CAWSVWNEQFF
>12|few|TRBV5-1|TRBD1|TRBJ1-2
TGCGCCAGCAGCACCGACAGGGATGGCTACACCTTC
CASSTDRDGYTF
>15|few|TRBV7-2|TRBD2|TRBJ2-1
TGTGCCAGCAGCTCTCTAGCGGGAGTAGGCAATGAGCAGTTCTTC
CASSSLAGVGNEQFF
>14|NA|TRBV4-3|NA|TRBJ2-7
TGCGCCAGCAGCCAAGCTAGGAGGGCGAGGGAGCAGTACTTC
CASSQARRAREQYF
>12|few|TRBV7-9|NA|TRBJ1-2
TGTGCCAGCAGCCCTCCAGGGTATGGCTACACCTTC
CASSPPGYGYTF
>16|few|TRBV7-9|NA|TRBJ2-3
TGTGCCAGCAGCTTAGACGGCAGAGGATACACAGATACGCAGTATTTT
CASSLDGRGYTDTQYF
>16|NA|TRBV5-6|TRBD2|TRBJ2-1
TGTGCCAGCAGCCCGGGGTCTAGCGGGAGAGAGGATGAGCAGTTCTTC
CASSPGSSGREDEQFF
>14|NA|TRBV24-1|NA|TRBJ2-2
TGTGCCACCAGTGATTTAATAAACACCGGGGAGCTGTTTTTT
CATSDLINTGELFF
>13|few|TRBV29-1|NA|TRBJ2-7
TGCAGCGTTCGAGGCCGGGCCACCTACGAGCAGTACTTC
CSVRGRATYEQYF
>13|few|TRBV7-9|NA|TRBJ1-1
TGTGCCAGCAGCATCACCGGAGACACTGAAGCTTTCTTT
CASSITGDTEAFF
>17|NA|TRBV20-1|TRBD2|TRBJ2-6
TGCAGTGCTGGGCTAGGGACTAGCGCCTCTGGGGCCAACGTCCTGACTTTC
CSAGLGTSASGANVLTF
>14|NA|TRBV5-5|NA|TRBJ2-2
TGTGCCAGCAACACAGGGATTAACACCGGGGAGCTGTTTTTT
CASNTGINTGELFF